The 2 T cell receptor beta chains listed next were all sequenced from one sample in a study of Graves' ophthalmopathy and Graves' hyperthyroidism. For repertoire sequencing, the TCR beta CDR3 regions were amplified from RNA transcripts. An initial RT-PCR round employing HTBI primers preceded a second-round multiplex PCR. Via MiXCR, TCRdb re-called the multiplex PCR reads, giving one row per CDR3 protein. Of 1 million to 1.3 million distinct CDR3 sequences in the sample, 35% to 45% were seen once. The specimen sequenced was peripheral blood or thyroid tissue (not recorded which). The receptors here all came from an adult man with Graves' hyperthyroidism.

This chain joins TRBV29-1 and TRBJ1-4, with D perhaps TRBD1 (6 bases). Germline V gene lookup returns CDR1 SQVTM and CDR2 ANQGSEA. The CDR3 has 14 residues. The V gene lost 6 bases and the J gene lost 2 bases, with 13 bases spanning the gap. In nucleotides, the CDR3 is TGCAGCGTAGGACAGCTAGGGACTAATGAAAAACTGTTTTTT. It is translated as CSVGQLGTNEKLFF.

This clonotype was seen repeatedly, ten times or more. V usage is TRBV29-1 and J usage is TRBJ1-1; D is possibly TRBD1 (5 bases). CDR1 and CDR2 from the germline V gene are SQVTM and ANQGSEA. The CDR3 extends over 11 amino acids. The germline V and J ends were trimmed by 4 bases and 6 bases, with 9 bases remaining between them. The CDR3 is CSVVTGAEAFF. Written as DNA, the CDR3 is TGCAGCGTTGTCACGGGGGCTGAAGCTTTCTTT.